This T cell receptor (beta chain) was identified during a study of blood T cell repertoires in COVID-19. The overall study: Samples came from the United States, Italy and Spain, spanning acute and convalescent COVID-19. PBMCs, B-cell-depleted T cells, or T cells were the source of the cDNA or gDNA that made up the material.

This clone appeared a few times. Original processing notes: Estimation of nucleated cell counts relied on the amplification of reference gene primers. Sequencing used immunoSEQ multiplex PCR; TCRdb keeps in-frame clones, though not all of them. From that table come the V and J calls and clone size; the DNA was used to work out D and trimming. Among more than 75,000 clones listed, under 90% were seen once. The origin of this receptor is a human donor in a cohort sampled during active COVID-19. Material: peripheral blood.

CDR3 nucleotide sequence: TGTGCCAGCAGGATGACAGGTTCCGAGCAGTACTTC. Translated: CASRMTGSEQYF. This chain links TRBV27 with TRBJ2-7, with D possibly being TRBD1 (6 bases). Germline CDR1 is MNHEY and CDR2 is SMNVEV (reference sequence). The CDR3 runs 12 residues. The V end lost 6 bases, the J end lost 6 bases, and 12 bases lay between the germline ends.